This TCR beta chain emerged from a study of cytomegalovirus exposure and HLA in healthy donors. Study-level findings and limits: Most TCR sequences were uncommon, yet certain public TCRs appeared in many donors. Several top significant clusters appeared, in a later analysis, to be linked to common viral pathogens. The sole available immune exposure information was CMV serostatus. In a later analysis, productive TCRs from donors in an Asian-associated ancestry cluster reportedly carried fewer N-insertions than the cohort mean.

As concerns this clone: Its antigen is currently unknown.

Primers: 60 Vbeta forward and 13 Jbeta reverse. Data came from immunoSEQ multiplex PCR; TCRdb stores just in-frame clones and leaves some out. The sample yields about 160,000 clones, almost 85% seen once. Between the trimmed V and J ends, which lost 1 base and 0 bases, there was a span of 15 bases. The CDR3 contains 17 residues. The germline V gene encodes CDR1 WNHNN and CDR2 SYGVQD (reference sequence). The chain is built from TRBV10-1 and TRBJ1-1; D perhaps matches TRBD1 (5 bases). The clonotype originates from a man aged 25 to 40 in good health and CMV-seronegative. Input material: PBMCs. For the CDR3, the DNA is TGCGCCAGCAGTGAGTGCGGGGACGGTAGGCTGAACACTGAAGCTTTCTTT. Residues: CASSECGDGRLNTEAFF.